Described below is a single T cell receptor beta chain sequence and its context. The antigen this receptor binds is unknown. No much larger clonotype is one base removed from it; base qualities were not supplied. Genomic DNA was the input for TRB sequencing, which was run either with the immunoSEQ assay at survey resolution or with the hsTCRB kit. Under the source paper's analysis protocol: The immunoSEQ software was used for initial read processing, and the LymphoSeq R package was used for repertoire analyses. Clonality was computed as 1 minus normalized Shannon entropy, and a Gini coefficient was also calculated for each TRB dataset. Phenotypes of unsorted samples were inferred by mapping TRB sequences from sorted subsets of the recipient or donor onto the same recipient's unsorted samples. The immuneACCESS repertoire file appears here via TCRdb, limited to in-frame rearrangements. These files lack a portion of the clones; in checked studies, under half of the deficit traces to unresolved V genes, and the cause of the others is not known. V and J calls plus clone size are reproduced from that table; the DNA served to infer D and trimming. Here the sample has 15,000 to 20,000 clones; about four fifths occur a single time. The ten largest make up 2.5% to 3% of the sample.

The control cohort was approximately ten patients given myeloablative marrow transplants with methotrexate plus a calcineurin inhibitor, sampled 1 year after transplant. Mononuclear cells from peripheral blood and bone marrow were separated by Ficoll-Hypaque density centrifugation and then cryopreserved. This sample is drawn from a study of T cells after posttransplantation cyclophosphamide (TCRdb year 2016). Notes on the research overall: Using TRB sequencing, the study followed how the T cell repertoire rebuilt after myeloablative bone marrow transplantation with posttransplantation cyclophosphamide given as GVHD prophylaxis. Antigen receptor sequencing was done on samples from some 35 PTCy-treated patients and from more than 15 related bone marrow donors of those patients. Blood from all 34 PTCy patients who had 1-year posttransplant specimens underwent TRB sequencing. In 3 patients, up to about 3 additional blood samples taken between 2 and 5.2 years after transplant also underwent TRB sequencing, as did pretransplant blood from a handful of patients. Because TRA and TRB clonality correlated tightly in under 10 samples, later TCR analyses were limited to TRB. Public TRB sequences were queried against a database of over 3,000 sequences associated with responses to pathogens, tumor antigens, self-antigens and alloantigens.

Clipping removes 5 bases from V and 6 bases from J, with 6 as the unmatched junction base count. The CDR3 contains 15 residues, cysteine and phenylalanine counted. Left in the record is the CDR3 DNA by itself, 45 bases read in frame from the first base. The germline V gene (reference sequence) specifies SEHNR as CDR1 and FQNEAQ as CDR2. Study-wide conclusions, independent of this receptor: Across over 40 patients, TRB clonality was highly associated with recipient CMV seropositivity and CMV reactivation, and diversity in PTCy patients was similar to diversity in CNI/methotrexate controls. The TRB repertoires of T cells infiltrating skin or GI tract showed only limited overlap with the TRB repertoires of T cells in blood. Donor-recipient similarity was low at 1-2 months but increased during the first year, and donor CD8+ memory clones often dominated later blood repertoires.

The sequence was collected from a male patient in his thirties who received an allogeneic stem cell transplant from an unrelated donor, was CMV-positive, and had acute and chronic GVHD. Following transplantation, T cells from the graft donor may be among those present. Here the sequenced sample was PBMCs, taken roughly 470 days after allogeneic stem cell transplant with calcineurin inhibitor and methotrexate. This chain is built from TRBV7-9 and TRBJ2-3; TRBD2 agrees with 12 junctional bases. The DNA sequence is TGTGCCAGCAGCGCCACTAGCGGGGGGCCTGATACGCAGTATTTT. Translated, this is CASSATSGGPDTQYF.